One sample yielded the 28 T cell receptor beta chains listed below, sequenced in a study of chemoradiotherapy in HPV16-positive cancers. Generated by immunoSEQ multiplex PCR, the TCRdb table keeps only in-frame clones and is missing some. The table lists 30,000 to 40,000 clones, around three quarters of them singletons. This material consisted of blood, taken from a patient who underwent chemoradiotherapy. The receptors stem from a human donor with HPV-associated anogenital cancer.

V usage is TRBV25-1 and J usage is TRBJ2-2, with 7 bases fitting TRBD2. The CDR3 is made up of 16 amino acids. CDR1 is MGHDK and CDR2 is SYGVNS in the germline V gene. After removal of 1 base from V and 5 bases from J, the junction contained 7 bases not matched to a gene. The CDR3 reads CASSEFGGGSTGELFF. The CDR3 DNA reads as TGTGCCAGCAGTGAATTTGGCGGGGGATCGACCGGGGAGCTGTTTTTT.

The chain links TRBV13 to TRBJ1-2; the match to TRBD1 covers 8 bases. The CDR3 loop spans 14 amino acids. Per germline, CDR1 PRHDT and CDR2 FYEKMQ (reference sequence). Trimming removed 5 bases from V and 7 bases from J; junction bases left unmatched: 9. The CDR3 DNA reads as TGTGCCAGCAGCCCCGACAGGGGCCGATTTGGCTACACCTTC. Amino acids: CASSPDRGRFGYTF.

The chain links TRBV6-1 to TRBJ2-3; 7 bases match TRBD2. The CDR3 is made up of 13 amino acids. V dropped 4 bases and J dropped 5; count of bases not matched to a gene: 3. Germline V CDR1 and CDR2: MNHNS, SASEGT. This CDR3 reads CASSGTRLDTQYF. CDR3 in DNA: TGTGCCAGCAGTGGGACTAGACTAGATACGCAGTATTTT.

V usage is TRBV30 and J usage is TRBJ2-7; D is possibly TRBD1 or TRBD2 (5 bases each). Trimming pared 5 bases from V and 3 bases from J, leaving 17 bases between. Looked up from germline, CDR1 is GTSNPN and CDR2 is SVGIG (reference sequence). This CDR3 has 14 amino acids. The CDR3 is CAWSRAGRRYEQYF. The DNA for the CDR3 is TGTGCCTGGTCCAGGGCAGGGAGACGCTACGAGCAGTACTTC.

This clone was observed a single time. The J gene is TRBJ2-7, the V gene TRBV14; D is ambiguous. CDR1 SGHDN and CDR2 FVKESK come from the germline V gene. The length of the CDR3 is 11 residues. Trimming took off 2 bases at V and 5 bases at J, with 4 bases between the two ends. The CDR3 DNA reads as TGTGCCAGCAGCCAAACGAACGAGCAGTACTTC. Translation: CASSQTNEQYF.

The chain combines TRBV12-5 with TRBJ1-1, with TRBD1 identical over 12 bases. The V segment lost 2 bases and the J segment 0 bases; nucleotides outside the gene matches: 19. Germline V gene lookup returns CDR1 LGHNT and CDR2 FRNRAP. CDR3 length equals 22 residues. CDR3 bases: TGTGCTAGTGGTTTGCCCTCTGTGGGACAGGGGGCCCAGAATACCATGAACACTGAAGCTTTCTTT. Residues: CASGLPSVGQGAQNTMNTEAFF.

The gene calls are TRBV9 and TRBJ2-2; D unclear. The length of the CDR3 is 15 residues. V lost 0 bases and J lost 1, with 7 bases in between. Germline-derived CDR1 and CDR2 are SGDLS and YYNGEE. The CDR3 region is CASSVVPENTGELFF. The CDR3 DNA is TGTGCCAGCAGCGTAGTCCCAGAGAACACCGGGGAGCTGTTTTTT.

The chain employs TRBV5-4 and TRBJ2-7; a weak D match, TRBD1 (6 bases). This CDR3 is 12 amino acids long. V shed 2 bases and J shed 6 bases, with 9 bases lying between them. Germline CDR1 reads SGHNT; CDR2 reads YYREEE (reference sequence). The CDR3 bases are TGTGCCAGCAGCTTTGACAGGACCGAGCAGTACTTC. Its translation: CASSFDRTEQYF.

The chain recombines TRBV6-5 with TRBJ2-7, with 9 bases identical to TRBD1. CDR3 length: 14 amino acids. After removal of 5 bases from V and 4 bases from J, the junction contained 6 bases not matched to a gene. Germline V lookup: CDR1 MNHEY, CDR2 SVGAGI. The CDR3 sequence: CASSQDRGSYEQYF. The CDR3, as DNA: TGTGCCAGCAGTCAAGACAGGGGGTCGTACGAGCAGTACTTC.

This chain uses TRBV29-1 with TRBJ1-4, with TRBD1 as a possible D gene (5 bases). Germline-derived CDR1 and CDR2 are SQVTM and ANQGSEA. The CDR3 is made up of 12 amino acids. The CDR3: CNPLGTNEKLFF. The CDR3, as DNA: TGCAACCCCTTGGGGACCAATGAAAAACTGTTTTTT.

The chain is built from TRBV2 and TRBJ2-5; maybe TRBD2 (7 bases). CDR3 length: 15 residues. Germline V gene data show CDR1 as SNHLY and CDR2 as FYNNEI. The ends were cut back, 2 bases at V and 4 bases at J, with 14 bases in the middle. The CDR3 DNA sequence: TGTGCCAGCAGTGAATCGGGGGGCAGGGGAGAGACCCAGTACTTC. Translating gives CASSESGGRGETQYF.

The chain has TRBV9 and TRBJ1-3; TRBD1 matches at 9 bases. Per germline, CDR1 SGDLS and CDR2 YYNGEE. The ends lost 3 bases at V and 0 bases at J; junction bases unmatched: 7. The CDR3 length is 17 residues. CDR3 sequence (DNA): TGTGCCAGCAGCGCGGGACAGGGCCGAAGCTCTGGAAACACCATATATTTT. Its protein is CASSAGQGRSSGNTIYF.

This rearrangement joins TRBV29-1 to TRBJ1-2; D is unresolved. Germline loops: CDR1 SQVTM, CDR2 ANQGSEA. The ends were cut back, 6 bases at V and 6 bases at J, with 8 bases in the middle. This CDR3 spans 10 amino acids. In DNA, the CDR3 is TGCAGCGTCGACTATGATGGCTACACCTTC. Protein product: CSVDYDGYTF.

The chain combines TRBV5-4 with TRBJ2-7; 7 bases match TRBD1. CDR1 and CDR2 (germline): SGHNT, YYREEE (reference sequence). Trimming at V came to 0 bases and at J to 2 bases, leaving 2 bases not matched to a gene. The CDR3 consists of 14 residues. This chain's CDR3 is CASSLDRGAYEQYF. The CDR3 bases are TGTGCCAGCAGCTTGGACAGGGGAGCCTACGAGCAGTACTTC.

The chain has TRBV7-9 and TRBJ1-2, with 9 bases fitting TRBD1. J was trimmed by 8 bases and V by 5 bases; bases with no gene match: 3. Germline V lookup: CDR1 SEHNR, CDR2 FQNEAQ (reference sequence). This CDR3 comprises 12 residues. Here the CDR3 reads CASSLTGGGYTF. The CDR3 region has the DNA TGTGCCAGCAGCCTAACAGGGGGCGGCTACACCTTC.

The table lists this clone with a count of one. The V call is TRBV7-9, the J call TRBJ2-5; tentatively, D is TRBD2 (6 bases). V shed 8 bases and J shed 5 bases, with 15 bases lying between them. The CDR3 totals 13 residues. Germline V gene lookup returns CDR1 SEHNR and CDR2 FQNEAQ (reference sequence). The CDR3 DNA reads TGTGCCAGCGCCTCTTCGGAGGGGGAGACCCAGTACTTC. This translates into CASASSEGETQYF.

The V call is TRBV4-1, the J call TRBJ2-3; D may be TRBD2 (5 bases). V gave up 4 bases and J gave up 2 bases, with 7 bases separating them. CDR1 is MGHRA and CDR2 is YSYEKL in the germline V gene. This CDR3 spans 13 amino acids. CDR3 sequence: CASSPGNTDTQYF. DNA of the CDR3: TGCGCCAGCAGCCCCGGGAACACAGATACGCAGTATTTT.

The rearrangement uses TRBV11-2 and TRBJ1-3, with D maybe TRBD1 (5 bases). V was clipped by 4 bases and J by 4 bases, with 11 bases between them. Germline loops: CDR1 SGHAT, CDR2 FQNNGV. There are 14 residues in the CDR3. The CDR3 loop is CASSWGGLGNTIYF. In nucleotides, the CDR3 is TGTGCCAGCAGCTGGGGGGGACTCGGAAACACCATATATTTT. Complete variable domain (other parts from reference TRBV11-2 and TRBJ1-3): EAGVAQSPRYKIIEKRQSVAFWCNPISGHATLYWYQQILGQGPKLLIQFQNNGVVDDSQLPKDRFSAERLKGVDSTLKIQPAKLEDSAVYLCASSWGGLGNTIYFGEGSWLTVV.

This clone was seen only once. The chain joins TRBV7-2 to TRBJ2-3; 7 bases align to TRBD2. Germline loops: CDR1 SGHTA, CDR2 FQGNSA. The CDR3 contains 15 residues. V shed 5 bases and J 6 bases; nucleotides not matched to a gene: 11. CDR3 coding DNA: TGTGCCAGCAGCCTTAAAAGCGGGGTCGGGGATACGCAGTATTTT. Residues: CASSLKSGVGDTQYF.

The chain uses TRBV27 and TRBJ2-7, with 11 bases fitting TRBD2. Germline V CDR1 and CDR2: MNHEY, SMNVEV (reference sequence). The CDR3 runs 13 residues. After removal of 4 bases from V and 9 bases from J, the junction contained 5 bases not matched to a gene. In DNA, the CDR3 is TGTGCCAGCAGTTCGGGACTAGCGGCGACGCAGTACTTC. Protein sequence: CASSSGLAATQYF.

This clone was counted between two and nine times. The genes are TRBV10-1 and TRBJ2-2; 7 nucleotides agree with TRBD1. Unmatched junction bases numbered 7, after V lost 0 bases and J lost 3 bases. CDR1 and CDR2 from the germline V gene are WNHNN and SYGVQD (reference sequence). The CDR3 totals 17 residues. The DNA for the CDR3 is TGCGCCAGCAGTGAGTCTAAGGGGGCAGAAGACACCGGGGAGCTGTTTTTT. It yields the protein CASSESKGAEDTGELFF.

The chain carries TRBV5-1 and TRBJ1-2, with 7 bases identical to TRBD1. Germline CDR1 SGHRS, CDR2 YFSETQ. V was clipped by 4 bases and J by 0 bases; unmatched bases: 3. The CDR3 runs 14 residues. CDR3 region: CASSRDSANYGYTF. In DNA, the CDR3 is TGCGCCAGCAGCCGGGACAGCGCTAACTATGGCTACACCTTC.

The chain employs TRBV10-3 and TRBJ2-7; D possibly corresponds to TRBD1 (5 bases). Germline CDR1 ENHRY, CDR2 SYGVKD. The CDR3 is made up of 14 amino acids. V lost 2 bases and J lost 2, with 10 bases in between. The CDR3 nucleotides read TGTGCCATCAGTGAGAGGGGTATGGCCTACGAGCAGTACTTC. Encoded protein: CAISERGMAYEQYF.

This clone was detected a few times. The J gene is TRBJ1-2, the V gene TRBV4-3; 9 positions match TRBD1. Germline V lookup: CDR1 LGHNA, CDR2 YSLEER. The CDR3 length is 15 residues. The J segment lost 8 bases and the V segment lost 4 bases, leaving 11 bases of the junction unmatched. The CDR3 protein is CASSRVAGTGTGYTF. CDR3 coding DNA: TGCGCCAGCAGCCGAGTCGCCGGGACAGGGACAGGCTACACCTTC.

The chain recombines TRBV6-4 with TRBJ2-1; no reliable D call. V lost 4 bases to trimming and J lost 0 bases, with 4 bases between them. Germline CDR1 reads MRHNA; CDR2 reads SNTAGT. The CDR3 has 13 amino acids. The CDR3 region is CASSASSYNEQFF. The CDR3 DNA sequence: TGTGCCAGCAGTGCGAGCTCCTACAATGAGCAGTTCTTC.

This chain connects TRBV9 to TRBJ1-6, with TRBD1 matching over 9 bases. Germline V gene lookup returns CDR1 SGDLS and CDR2 YYNGEE. The CDR3 sequence is 15 residues long. V shed 5 bases, J shed 6 bases, and the junction held 6 bases outside the gene matches. CDR3 sequence (DNA): TGTGCCAGCAGACCGGACAGGGGCATTAATTCACCCCTCCACTTT. Amino acids: CASRPDRGINSPLHF.

The V call is TRBV9, the J call TRBJ2-7; 8 nucleotides agree with TRBD1. This CDR3 spans 14 amino acids. The germline V gene encodes CDR1 SGDLS and CDR2 YYNGEE. V lost 0 bases to trimming and J lost 3 bases; unmatched junction nucleotides: 2. The CDR3 is CASSVEGQGYEQYF. The DNA of the CDR3 is TGTGCCAGCAGCGTAGAAGGACAGGGCTACGAGCAGTACTTC.

Turning to this clone: Different DNA sequences within this sample yield the same CDR3. This chain connects TRBV5-1 to TRBJ1-2; 7 nucleotides align to TRBD1. The germline CDR1 and CDR2 sequences are SGHRS and YFSETQ. There are 13 residues in the CDR3. J was trimmed by 7 bases and V by 0 bases; bases with no gene match: 3. The CDR3 spells CASSLGQGGGYTF. The CDR3, as DNA: TGCGCCAGCAGCTTGGGACAGGGAGGTGGCTACACCTTC.